This T cell receptor beta chain was retrieved from a study of tumor-infiltrating lymphocytes in oesophageal squamous cell carcinoma. MiXCR, applied by TCRdb to the PCR reads, yields one record per CDR3 protein. The sample records approximately 18,000 distinct CDR3 sequences, 35% to 45% being singletons. CDR1 is KGHSH and CDR2 is LQKENI in the germline V gene. V lost 2 bases to trimming and J lost 6 bases; unmatched junction nucleotides: 10. The length of the CDR3 is 16 residues. The sample comprised esophageal tumor tissue. The source is a male donor with esophageal squamous cell carcinoma. This sequence joins TRBV18 and TRBJ2-7; TRBD1 matches 10 bases. CDR3 residues: CASSPNRRQGASEQYF. In DNA form, the CDR3 reads TGTGCCAGCTCACCAAACCGACGACAGGGGGCTTCCGAGCAGTACTTC.